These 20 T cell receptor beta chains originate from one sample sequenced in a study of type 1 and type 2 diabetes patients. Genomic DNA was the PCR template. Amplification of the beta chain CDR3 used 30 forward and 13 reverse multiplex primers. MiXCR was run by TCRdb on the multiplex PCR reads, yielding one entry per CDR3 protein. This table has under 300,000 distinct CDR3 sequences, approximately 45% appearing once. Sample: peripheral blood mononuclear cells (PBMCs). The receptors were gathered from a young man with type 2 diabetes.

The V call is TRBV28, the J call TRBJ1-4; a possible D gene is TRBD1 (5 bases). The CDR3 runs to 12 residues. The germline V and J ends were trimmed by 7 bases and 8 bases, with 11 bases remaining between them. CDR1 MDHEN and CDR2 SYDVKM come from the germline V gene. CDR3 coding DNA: TGTGCCAGCACGTCAGGGCGCGAAAAACTGTTTTTT. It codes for CASTSGREKLFF.

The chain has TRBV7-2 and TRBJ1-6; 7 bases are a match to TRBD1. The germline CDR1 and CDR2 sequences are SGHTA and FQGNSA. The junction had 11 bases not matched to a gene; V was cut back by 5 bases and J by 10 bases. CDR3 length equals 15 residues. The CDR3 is CASSPRQGVGSPLHF. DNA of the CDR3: TGTGCCAGCAGCCCCCGACAGGGAGTGGGGTCACCCCTCCACTTT. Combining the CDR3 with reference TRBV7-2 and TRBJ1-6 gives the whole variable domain GAGVSQSPSNKVTEKGKDVELRCDPISGHTALYWYRQSLGQGLEFLIYFQGNSAPDKSGLPSDRFSAERTGGSVSTLTIQRTQQEDSAVYLCASSPRQGVGSPLHFGNGTRLTVT.

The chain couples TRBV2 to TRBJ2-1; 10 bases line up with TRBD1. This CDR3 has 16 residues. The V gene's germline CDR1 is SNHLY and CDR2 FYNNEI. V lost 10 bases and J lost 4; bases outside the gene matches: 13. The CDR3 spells CAKQGEGQGVYNEQFF. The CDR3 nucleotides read TGTGCCAAACAAGGAGAAGGACAGGGGGTTTACAATGAGCAGTTCTTC.

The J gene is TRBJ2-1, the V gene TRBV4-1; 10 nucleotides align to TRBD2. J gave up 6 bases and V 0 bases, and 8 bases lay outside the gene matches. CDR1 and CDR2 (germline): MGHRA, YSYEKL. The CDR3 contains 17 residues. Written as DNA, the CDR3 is TGCGCCAGCAGCCAAGAAGACCGGACTAGCGGAGGCAATGAGCAGTTCTTC. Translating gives CASSQEDRTSGGNEQFF.

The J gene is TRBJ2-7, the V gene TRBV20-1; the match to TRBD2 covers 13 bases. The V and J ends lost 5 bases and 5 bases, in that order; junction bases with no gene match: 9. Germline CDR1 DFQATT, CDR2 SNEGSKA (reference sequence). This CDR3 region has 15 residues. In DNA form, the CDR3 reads TGCAGTGCTTCCCTGACTAGCGGGAGGTTAGACGAGCAGTACTTC. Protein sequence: CSASLTSGRLDEQYF.

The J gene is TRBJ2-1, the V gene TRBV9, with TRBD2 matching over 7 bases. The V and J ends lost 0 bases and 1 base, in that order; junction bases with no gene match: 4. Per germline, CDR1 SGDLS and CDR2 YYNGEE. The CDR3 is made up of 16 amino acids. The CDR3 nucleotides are TGTGCCAGCAGCGTAGCTGGGGGACTATCCTACAATGAGCAGTTCTTC. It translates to CASSVAGGLSYNEQFF.

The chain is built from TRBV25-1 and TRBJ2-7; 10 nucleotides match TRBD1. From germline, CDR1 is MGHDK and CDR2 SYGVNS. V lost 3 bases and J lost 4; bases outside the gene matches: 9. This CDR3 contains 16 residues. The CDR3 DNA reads TGTGCCAGCAGTGACCTGCTCGGGACAGGGGAATACGAGCAGTACTTC. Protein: CASSDLLGTGEYEQYF.

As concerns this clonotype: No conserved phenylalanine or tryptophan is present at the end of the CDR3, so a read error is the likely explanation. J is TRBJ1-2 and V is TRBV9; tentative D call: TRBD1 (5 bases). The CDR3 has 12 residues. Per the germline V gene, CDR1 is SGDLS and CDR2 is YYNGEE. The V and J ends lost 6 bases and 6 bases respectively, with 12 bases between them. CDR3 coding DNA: TGTGCCAGCAAGGAGGGGCAGGATGGCTACACCCTC. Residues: CASKEGQDGYTL.

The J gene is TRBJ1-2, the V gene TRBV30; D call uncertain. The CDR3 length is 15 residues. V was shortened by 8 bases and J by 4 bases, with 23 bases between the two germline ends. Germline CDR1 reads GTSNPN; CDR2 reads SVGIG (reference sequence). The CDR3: CAASVGSMRSYGYTF. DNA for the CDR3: TGTGCCGCCTCAGTCGGGTCAATGAGGTCCTATGGCTACACCTTC.

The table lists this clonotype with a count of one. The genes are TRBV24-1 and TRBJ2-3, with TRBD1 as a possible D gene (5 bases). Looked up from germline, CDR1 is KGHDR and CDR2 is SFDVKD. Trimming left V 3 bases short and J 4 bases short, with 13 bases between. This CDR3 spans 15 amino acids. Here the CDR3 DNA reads TGTGCCACCAGTGATACCCTGTGGGGCCCAGATACGCAGTATTTT. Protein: CATSDTLWGPDTQYF.

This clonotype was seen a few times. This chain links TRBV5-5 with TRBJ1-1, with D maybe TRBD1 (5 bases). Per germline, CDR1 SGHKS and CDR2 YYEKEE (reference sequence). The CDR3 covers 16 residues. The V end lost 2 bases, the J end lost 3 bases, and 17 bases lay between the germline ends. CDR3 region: CASSLTDQVGDTEAFF. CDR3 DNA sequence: TGTGCCAGCAGCTTAACTGACCAGGTGGGGGACACTGAAGCTTTCTTT.

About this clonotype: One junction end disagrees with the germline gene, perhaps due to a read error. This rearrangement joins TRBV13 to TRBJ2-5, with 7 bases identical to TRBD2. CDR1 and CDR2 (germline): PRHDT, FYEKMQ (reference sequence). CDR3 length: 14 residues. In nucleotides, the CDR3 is TGTGCCAGCGGCTTCCGGGAGGAGAAAGAGACCCAGTACTTC. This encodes CASGFREEKETQYF.

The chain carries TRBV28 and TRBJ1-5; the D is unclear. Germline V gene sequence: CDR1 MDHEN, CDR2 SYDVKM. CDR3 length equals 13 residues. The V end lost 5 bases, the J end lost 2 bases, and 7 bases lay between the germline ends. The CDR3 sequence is CASSMQGNQPQHF. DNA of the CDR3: TGTGCCAGCAGTATGCAGGGCAATCAGCCCCAGCATTTT.

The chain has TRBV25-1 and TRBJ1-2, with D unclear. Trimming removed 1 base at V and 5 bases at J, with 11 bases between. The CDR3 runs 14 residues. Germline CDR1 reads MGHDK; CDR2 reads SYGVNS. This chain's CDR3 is CASSESRTDYGYTF. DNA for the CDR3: TGTGCCAGCAGTGAATCCAGGACGGATTATGGCTACACCTTC.

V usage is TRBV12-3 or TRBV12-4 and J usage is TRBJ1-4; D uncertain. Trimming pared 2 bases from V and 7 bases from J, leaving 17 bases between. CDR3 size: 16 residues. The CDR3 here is CASSLSLGSTGEKLFF. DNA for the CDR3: TGTGCCAGCAGTTTATCATTGGGGAGTACGGGTGAAAAACTGTTTTTT.

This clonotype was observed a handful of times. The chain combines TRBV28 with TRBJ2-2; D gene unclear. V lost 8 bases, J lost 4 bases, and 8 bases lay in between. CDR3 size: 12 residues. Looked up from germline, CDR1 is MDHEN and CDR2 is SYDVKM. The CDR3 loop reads CASRLGTGELFF. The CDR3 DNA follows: TGTGCCAGCCGGTTAGGCACCGGGGAGCTGTTTTTT.

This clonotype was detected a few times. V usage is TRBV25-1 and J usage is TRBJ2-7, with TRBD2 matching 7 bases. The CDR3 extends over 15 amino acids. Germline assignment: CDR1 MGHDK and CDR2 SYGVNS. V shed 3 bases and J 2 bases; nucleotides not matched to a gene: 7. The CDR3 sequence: CASSDMGEGPYEQYF. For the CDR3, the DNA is TGTGCCAGCAGTGATATGGGGGAGGGCCCCTACGAGCAGTACTTC.

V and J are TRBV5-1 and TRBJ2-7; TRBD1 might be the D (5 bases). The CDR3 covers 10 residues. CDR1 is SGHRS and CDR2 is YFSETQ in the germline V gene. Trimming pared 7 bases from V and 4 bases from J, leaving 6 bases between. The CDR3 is CASQGYEQYF. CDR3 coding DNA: TGCGCCAGCCAGGGATACGAGCAGTACTTC. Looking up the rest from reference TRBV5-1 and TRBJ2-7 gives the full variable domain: KAGVTQTPRYLIKTRGQQVTLSCSPISGHRSVSWYQQTPGQGLQFLFEYFSETQRNKGNFPGRFSGRQFSNSRSEMNVSTLELGDSALYLCASQGYEQYFGPGTRLTVT.

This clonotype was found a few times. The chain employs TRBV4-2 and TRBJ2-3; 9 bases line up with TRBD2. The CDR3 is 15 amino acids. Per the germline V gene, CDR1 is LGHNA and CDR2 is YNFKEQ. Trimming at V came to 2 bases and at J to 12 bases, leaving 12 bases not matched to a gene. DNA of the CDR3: TGTGCCAGCAGCCAACCCACCGGCCTAGCGGGGCCCCAGTATTTT. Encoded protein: CASSQPTGLAGPQYF.

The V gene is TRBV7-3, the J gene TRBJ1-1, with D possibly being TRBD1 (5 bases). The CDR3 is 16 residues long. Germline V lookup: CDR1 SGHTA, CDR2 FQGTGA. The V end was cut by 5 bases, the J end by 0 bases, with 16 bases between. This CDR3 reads CASSVRGDPMNTEAFF. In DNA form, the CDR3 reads TGTGCCAGCAGCGTTCGCGGGGACCCCATGAACACTGAAGCTTTCTTT.